One T cell receptor (beta chain) is described in this entry. What it binds is unknown. These data come from a study of cytomegalovirus exposure and HLA in healthy donors. Researchers ran the PCR with 60 Vbeta and 13 Jbeta primers. Repertoires were generated with immunoSEQ multiplex PCR, while TCRdb's copy carries only in-frame clones and drops some. The data contain about 140,000 clones, 76% of them singletons. Overall study findings and caveats: The authors later found most CMV-associated TCR beta chains appeared HLA-restricted. Productive status was seen about 90% or about 30% of the time for most TCR beta V segments in an earlier analysis.

Per germline, CDR1 SGDLS and CDR2 YYNGEE. Trimming shortened V by 0 bases and J by 3 bases, and 21 bases separated the two germline ends. The CDR3 contains 18 residues. Sample: PBMCs. The clonotype was recovered from a man aged 40-49 years in good health and CMV-seronegative. J is TRBJ2-5 and V is TRBV9, with D tentatively TRBD2 (7 bases). CDR3 protein: CASSVGGTLGGVKETQYF. CDR3 in DNA: TGTGCCAGCAGCGTAGGGGGGACCCTAGGGGGGGTCAAAGAGACCCAGTACTTC.